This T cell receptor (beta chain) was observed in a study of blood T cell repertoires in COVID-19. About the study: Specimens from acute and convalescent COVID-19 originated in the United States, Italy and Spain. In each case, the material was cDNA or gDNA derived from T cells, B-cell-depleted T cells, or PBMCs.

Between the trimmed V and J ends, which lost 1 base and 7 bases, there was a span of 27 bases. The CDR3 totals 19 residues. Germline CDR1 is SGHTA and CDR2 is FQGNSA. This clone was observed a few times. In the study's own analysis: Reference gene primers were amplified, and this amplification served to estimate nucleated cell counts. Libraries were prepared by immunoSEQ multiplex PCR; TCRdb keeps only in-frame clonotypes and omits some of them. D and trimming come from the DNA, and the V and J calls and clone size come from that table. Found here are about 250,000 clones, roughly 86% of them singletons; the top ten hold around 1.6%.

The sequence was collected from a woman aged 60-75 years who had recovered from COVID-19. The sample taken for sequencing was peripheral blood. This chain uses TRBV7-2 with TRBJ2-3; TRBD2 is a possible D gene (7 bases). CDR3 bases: TGTGCCAGCAGCTTAGTACCCCCCGGGGGGCCCACACAAGAGAATACGCAGTATTTT. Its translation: CASSLVPPGGPTQENTQYF.